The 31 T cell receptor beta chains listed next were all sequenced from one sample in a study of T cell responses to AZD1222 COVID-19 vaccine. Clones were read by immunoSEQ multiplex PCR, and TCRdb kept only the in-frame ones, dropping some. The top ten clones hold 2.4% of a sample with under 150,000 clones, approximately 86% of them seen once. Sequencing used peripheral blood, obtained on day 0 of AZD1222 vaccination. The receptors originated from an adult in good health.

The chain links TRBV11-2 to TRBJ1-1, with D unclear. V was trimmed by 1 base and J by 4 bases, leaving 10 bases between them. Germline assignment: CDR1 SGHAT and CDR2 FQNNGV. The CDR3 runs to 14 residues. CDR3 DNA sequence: TGTGCCAGCAGCTTAGTGGGCGGGAGCACTGAAGCTTTCTTT. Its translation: CASSLVGGSTEAFF. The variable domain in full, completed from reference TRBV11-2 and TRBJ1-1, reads EAGVAQSPRYKIIEKRQSVAFWCNPISGHATLYWYQQILGQGPKLLIQFQNNGVVDDSQLPKDRFSAERLKGVDSTLKIQPAKLEDSAVYLCASSLVGGSTEAFFGQGTRLTVV.

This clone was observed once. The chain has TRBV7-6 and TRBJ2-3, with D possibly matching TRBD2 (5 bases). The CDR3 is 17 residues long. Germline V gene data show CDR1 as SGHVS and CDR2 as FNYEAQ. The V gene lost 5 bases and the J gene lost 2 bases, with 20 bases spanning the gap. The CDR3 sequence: CASSPVGRGPNTDTQYF. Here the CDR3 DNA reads TGTGCCAGCAGCCCAGTCGGGCGCGGGCCTAACACAGATACGCAGTATTTT.

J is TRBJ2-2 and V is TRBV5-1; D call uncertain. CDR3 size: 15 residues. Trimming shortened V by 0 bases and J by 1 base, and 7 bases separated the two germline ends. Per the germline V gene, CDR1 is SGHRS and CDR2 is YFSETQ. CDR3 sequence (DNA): TGCGCCAGCAGCTTGGTCTCTGTGAACACCGGGGAGCTGTTTTTT. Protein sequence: CASSLVSVNTGELFF.

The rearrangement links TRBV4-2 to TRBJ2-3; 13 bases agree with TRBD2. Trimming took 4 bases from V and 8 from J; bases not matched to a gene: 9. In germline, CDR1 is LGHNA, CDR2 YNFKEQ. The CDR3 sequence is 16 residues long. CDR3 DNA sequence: TGTGCCAGCAGCCCAATACGGACTAGCGGGAGCGTTACGCAGTATTTT. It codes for CASSPIRTSGSVTQYF.

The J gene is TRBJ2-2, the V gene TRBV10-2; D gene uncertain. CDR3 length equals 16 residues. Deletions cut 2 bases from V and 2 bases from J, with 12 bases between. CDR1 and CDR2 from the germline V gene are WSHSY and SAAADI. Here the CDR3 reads CASSERRTLNTGELFF. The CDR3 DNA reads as TGCGCCAGCAGTGAGAGAAGGACCCTAAACACCGGGGAGCTGTTTTTT.

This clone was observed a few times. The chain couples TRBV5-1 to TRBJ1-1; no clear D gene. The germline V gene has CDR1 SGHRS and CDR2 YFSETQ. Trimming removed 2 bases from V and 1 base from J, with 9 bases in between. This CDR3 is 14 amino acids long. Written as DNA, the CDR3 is TGCGCCAGCAGCTTTGACCCTCAGAACACTGAAGCTTTCTTT. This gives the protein CASSFDPQNTEAFF.

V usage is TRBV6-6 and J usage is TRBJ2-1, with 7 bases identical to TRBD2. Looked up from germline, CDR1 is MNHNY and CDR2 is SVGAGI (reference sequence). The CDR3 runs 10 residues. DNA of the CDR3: TGTGCGGGAGGGAGTGATGAGCAGTTCTTC. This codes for CAGGSDEQFF.

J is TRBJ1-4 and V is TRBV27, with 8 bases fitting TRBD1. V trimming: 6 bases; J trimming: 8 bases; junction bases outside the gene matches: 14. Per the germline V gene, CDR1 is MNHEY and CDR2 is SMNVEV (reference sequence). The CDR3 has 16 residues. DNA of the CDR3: TGTGCCAGCAGACGACAGGGGATCTTACTTGGGGAAAAACTGTTTTTT. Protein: CASRRQGILLGEKLFF.

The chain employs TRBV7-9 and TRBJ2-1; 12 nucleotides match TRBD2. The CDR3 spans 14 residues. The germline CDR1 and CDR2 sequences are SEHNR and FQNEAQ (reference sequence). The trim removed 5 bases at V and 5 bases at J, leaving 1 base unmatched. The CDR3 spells CASSRLAGDNEQFF. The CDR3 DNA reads TGTGCCAGCAGCAGACTAGCGGGAGACAATGAGCAGTTCTTC.

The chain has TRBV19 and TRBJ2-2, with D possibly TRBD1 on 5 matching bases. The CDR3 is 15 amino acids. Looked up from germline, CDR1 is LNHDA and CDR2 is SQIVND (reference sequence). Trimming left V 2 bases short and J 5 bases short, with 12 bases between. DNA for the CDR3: TGTGCCAGTAGTATAACCCCAGGGTGGACCGGGGAGCTGTTTTTT. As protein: CASSITPGWTGELFF. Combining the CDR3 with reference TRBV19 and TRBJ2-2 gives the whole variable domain DGGITQSPKYLFRKEGQNVTLSCEQNLNHDAMYWYRQDPGQGLRLIYYSQIVNDFQKGDIAEGYSVSREKKESFPLTVTSAQKNPTAFYLCASSITPGWTGELFFGEGSRLTVL.

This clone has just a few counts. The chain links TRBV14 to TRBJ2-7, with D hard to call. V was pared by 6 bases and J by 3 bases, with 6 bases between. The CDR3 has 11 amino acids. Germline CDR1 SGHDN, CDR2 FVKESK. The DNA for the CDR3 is TGTGCCAGCAGTGATTACTACGAGCAGTACTTC. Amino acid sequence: CASSDYYEQYF.

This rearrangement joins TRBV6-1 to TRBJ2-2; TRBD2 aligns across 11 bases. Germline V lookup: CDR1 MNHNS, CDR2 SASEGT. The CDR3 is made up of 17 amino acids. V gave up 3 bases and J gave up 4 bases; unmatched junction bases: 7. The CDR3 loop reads CASSEVAGGPRTGELFF. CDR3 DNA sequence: TGTGCCAGCAGTGAGGTAGCGGGAGGGCCGCGCACCGGGGAGCTGTTTTTT.

DNA for the CDR3: TGTGCCAGCAGTTACAGAGGGGTGAGCGGCACTGAAGCTTTCTTT. Residues: CASSYRGVSGTEAFF. V gene TRBV6-5 combines with J gene TRBJ1-1, with a tentative D call TRBD1 (5 bases). V lost 2 bases and J lost 4, with 14 bases in between. Per the germline V gene, CDR1 is MNHEY and CDR2 is SVGAGI. This CDR3 contains 15 residues.

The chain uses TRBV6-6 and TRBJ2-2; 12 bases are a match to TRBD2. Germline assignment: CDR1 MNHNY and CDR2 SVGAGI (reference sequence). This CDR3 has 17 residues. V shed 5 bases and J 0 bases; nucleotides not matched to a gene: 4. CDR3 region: CASSRGLAGTNTGELFF. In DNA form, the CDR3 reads TGTGCCAGCAGTCGGGGACTAGCGGGTACGAACACCGGGGAGCTGTTTTTT.

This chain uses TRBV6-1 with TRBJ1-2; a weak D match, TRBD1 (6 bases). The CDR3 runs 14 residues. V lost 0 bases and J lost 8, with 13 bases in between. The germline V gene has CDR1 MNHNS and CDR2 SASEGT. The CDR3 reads CASSEAIRGSGYTF. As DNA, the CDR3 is TGTGCCAGCAGTGAAGCCATCAGGGGAAGCGGCTACACCTTC.

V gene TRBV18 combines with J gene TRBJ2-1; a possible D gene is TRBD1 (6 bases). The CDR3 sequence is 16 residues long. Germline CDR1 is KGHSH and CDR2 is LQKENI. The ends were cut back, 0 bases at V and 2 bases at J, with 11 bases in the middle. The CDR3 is CASSPPRGGAYNEQFF. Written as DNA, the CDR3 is TGTGCCAGCTCACCACCCCGAGGGGGAGCCTACAATGAGCAGTTCTTC.

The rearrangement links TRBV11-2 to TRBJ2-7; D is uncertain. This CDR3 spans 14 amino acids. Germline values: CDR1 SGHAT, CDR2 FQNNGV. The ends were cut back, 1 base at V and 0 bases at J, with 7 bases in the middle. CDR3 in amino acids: CASSLALSSYEQYF. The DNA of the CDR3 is TGTGCCAGCAGCTTAGCACTGAGCTCCTACGAGCAGTACTTC. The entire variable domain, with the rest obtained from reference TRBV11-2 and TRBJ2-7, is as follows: EAGVAQSPRYKIIEKRQSVAFWCNPISGHATLYWYQQILGQGPKLLIQFQNNGVVDDSQLPKDRFSAERLKGVDSTLKIQPAKLEDSAVYLCASSLALSSYEQYFGPGTRLTVT.

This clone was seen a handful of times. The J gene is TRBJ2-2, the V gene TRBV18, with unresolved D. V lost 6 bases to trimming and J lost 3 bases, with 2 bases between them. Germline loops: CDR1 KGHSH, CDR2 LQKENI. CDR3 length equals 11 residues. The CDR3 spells CASSDTGELFF. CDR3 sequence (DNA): TGTGCCAGCTCGGACACCGGGGAGCTGTTTTTT.

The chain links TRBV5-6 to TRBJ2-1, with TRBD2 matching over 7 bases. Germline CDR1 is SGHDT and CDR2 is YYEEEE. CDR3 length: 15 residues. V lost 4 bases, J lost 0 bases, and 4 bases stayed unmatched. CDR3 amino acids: CASSGGLRSYNEQFF. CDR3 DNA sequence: TGTGCCAGCAGCGGGGGACTACGCTCCTACAATGAGCAGTTCTTC.

The CDR3 spells CASSEGQGTEQYF. In DNA form, the CDR3 reads TGCGCCAGCAGTGAAGGACAGGGCACCGAGCAGTACTTC. The chain carries TRBV10-2 and TRBJ2-7; the match to TRBD1 covers 8 bases. The CDR3 sequence is 13 residues long. V dropped 3 bases and J dropped 6; count of bases not matched to a gene: 4. Germline CDR1 WSHSY, CDR2 SAAADI.

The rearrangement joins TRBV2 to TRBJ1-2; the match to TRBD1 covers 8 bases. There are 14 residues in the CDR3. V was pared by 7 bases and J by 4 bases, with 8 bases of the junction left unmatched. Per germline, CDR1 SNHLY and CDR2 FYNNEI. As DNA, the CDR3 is TGTGCCAGCACCCTGAGGCAGGGGGCCTATGGCTACACCTTC. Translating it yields CASTLRQGAYGYTF.

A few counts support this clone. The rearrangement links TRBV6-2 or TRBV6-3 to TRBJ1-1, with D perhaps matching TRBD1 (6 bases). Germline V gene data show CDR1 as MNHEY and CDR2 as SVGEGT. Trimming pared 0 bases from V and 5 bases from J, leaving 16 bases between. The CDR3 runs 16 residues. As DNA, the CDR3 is TGTGCCAGCAGTTACTCACCCGGGGGCCCGGAAACTGAAGCTTTCTTT. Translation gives CASSYSPGGPETEAFF.

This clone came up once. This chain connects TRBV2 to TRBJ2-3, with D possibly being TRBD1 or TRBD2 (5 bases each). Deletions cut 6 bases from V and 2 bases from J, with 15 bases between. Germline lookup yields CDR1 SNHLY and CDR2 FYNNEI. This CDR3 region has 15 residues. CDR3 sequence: CASSLRDPYTDTQYF. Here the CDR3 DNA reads TGTGCCAGCAGCCTAAGGGACCCTTACACAGATACGCAGTATTTT.

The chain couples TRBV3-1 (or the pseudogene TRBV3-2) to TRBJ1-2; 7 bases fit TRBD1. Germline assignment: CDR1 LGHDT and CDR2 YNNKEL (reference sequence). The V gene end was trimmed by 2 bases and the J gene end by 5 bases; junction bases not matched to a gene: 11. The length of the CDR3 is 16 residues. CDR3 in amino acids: CASSQYVVGQTYGYTF. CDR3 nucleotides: TGTGCCAGCAGCCAATATGTTGTGGGACAGACTTATGGCTACACCTTC.

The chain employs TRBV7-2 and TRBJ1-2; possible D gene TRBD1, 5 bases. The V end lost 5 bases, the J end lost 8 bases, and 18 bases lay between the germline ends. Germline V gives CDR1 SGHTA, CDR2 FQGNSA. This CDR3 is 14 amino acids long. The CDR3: CASSPPGGLAGYTF. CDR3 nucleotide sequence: TGTGCCAGCAGCCCCCCGGGGGGTTTAGCAGGCTACACCTTC.

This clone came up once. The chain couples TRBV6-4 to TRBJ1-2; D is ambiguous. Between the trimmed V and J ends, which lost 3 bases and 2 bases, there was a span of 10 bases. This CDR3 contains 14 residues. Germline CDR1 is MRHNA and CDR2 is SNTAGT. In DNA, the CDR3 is TGTGCCAGCAGTGAGTCCGGGTCCAACTATGGCTACACCTTC. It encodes CASSESGSNYGYTF.

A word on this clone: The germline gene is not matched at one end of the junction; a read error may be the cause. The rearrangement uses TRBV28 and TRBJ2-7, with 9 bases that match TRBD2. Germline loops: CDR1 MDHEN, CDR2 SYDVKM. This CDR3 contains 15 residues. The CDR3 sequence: CASSFRASGKREQVF. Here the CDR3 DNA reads TGTGCCAGCAGTTTCCGGGCTAGCGGGAAACGCGAGCAGGTCTTC.

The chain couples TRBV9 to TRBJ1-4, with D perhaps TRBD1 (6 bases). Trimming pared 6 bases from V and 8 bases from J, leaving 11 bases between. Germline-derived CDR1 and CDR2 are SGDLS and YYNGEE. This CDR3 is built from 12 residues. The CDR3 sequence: CASKGVGEKLFF. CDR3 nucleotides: TGTGCCAGCAAGGGGGTAGGGGAAAAACTGTTTTTT.

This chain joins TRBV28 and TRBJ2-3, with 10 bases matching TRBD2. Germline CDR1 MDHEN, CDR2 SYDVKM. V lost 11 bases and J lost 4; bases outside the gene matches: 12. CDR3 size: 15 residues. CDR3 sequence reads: CAHNQIAGGADTQYF. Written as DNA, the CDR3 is TGTGCCCATAATCAAATAGCGGGAGGCGCAGATACGCAGTATTTT. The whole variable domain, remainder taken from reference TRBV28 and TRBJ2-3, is DVKVTQSSRYLVKRTGEKVFLECVQDMDHENMFWYRQDPGLGLRLIYFSYDVKMKEKGDIPEGYSVSREKKERFSLILESASTNQTSMYLCAHNQIAGGADTQYFGPGTRLTVL.

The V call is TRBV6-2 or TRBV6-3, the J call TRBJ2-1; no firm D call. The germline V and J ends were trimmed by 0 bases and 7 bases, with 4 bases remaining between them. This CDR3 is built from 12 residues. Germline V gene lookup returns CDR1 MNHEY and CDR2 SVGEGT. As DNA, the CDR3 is TGTGCCAGCAGTTACTCGGGTAATGAGCAGTTCTTC. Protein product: CASSYSGNEQFF.

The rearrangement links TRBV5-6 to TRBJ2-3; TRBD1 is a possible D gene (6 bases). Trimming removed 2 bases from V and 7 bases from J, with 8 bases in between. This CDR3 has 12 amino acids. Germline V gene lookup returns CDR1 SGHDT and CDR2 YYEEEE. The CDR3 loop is CASSLQGNTQYF. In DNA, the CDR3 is TGTGCCAGCAGCTTACAGGGAAATACGCAGTATTTT.